What follows is one T cell receptor beta chain and its context. This table comes from immunoSEQ multiplex PCR, and its TCRdb copy is limited to in-frame clones, with some not included. The data hold over 110,000 clones, with more than 85% observed a single time. This sample is drawn from a study of cytomegalovirus exposure and HLA in healthy donors. The CDR3 runs to 13 residues. V was pared by 3 bases and J by 4 bases, with 7 bases between. The germline V gene has CDR1 LNHDA and CDR2 SQIVND (reference sequence). This receptor was identified in a man between 18 and 29 years old in good health and CMV-seropositive. The material sequenced was PBMCs. The rearrangement links TRBV19 to TRBJ1-3; D call uncertain. The CDR3 spells CASSIAQGNTIYF. The CDR3 DNA reads as TGTGCCAGTAGTATCGCACAGGGAAACACCATATATTTT.